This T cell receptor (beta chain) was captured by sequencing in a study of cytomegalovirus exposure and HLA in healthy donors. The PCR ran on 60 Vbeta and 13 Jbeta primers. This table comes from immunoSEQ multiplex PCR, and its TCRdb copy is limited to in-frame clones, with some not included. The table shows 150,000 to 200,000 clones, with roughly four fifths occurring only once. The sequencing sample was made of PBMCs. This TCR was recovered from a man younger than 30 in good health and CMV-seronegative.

The CDR3 nucleotides are TGCAGCGTTCTGCGACGCGGGAGGTTTGACGAGCAGTACTTC. This codes for CSVLRRGRFDEQYF. V usage is TRBV29-1 and J usage is TRBJ2-7; TRBD2 agrees at 8 bases. The CDR3 contains 14 residues. The V gene's germline CDR1 is SQVTM and CDR2 ANQGSEA. After removal of 5 bases from V and 5 bases from J, the junction contained 11 bases not matched to a gene.